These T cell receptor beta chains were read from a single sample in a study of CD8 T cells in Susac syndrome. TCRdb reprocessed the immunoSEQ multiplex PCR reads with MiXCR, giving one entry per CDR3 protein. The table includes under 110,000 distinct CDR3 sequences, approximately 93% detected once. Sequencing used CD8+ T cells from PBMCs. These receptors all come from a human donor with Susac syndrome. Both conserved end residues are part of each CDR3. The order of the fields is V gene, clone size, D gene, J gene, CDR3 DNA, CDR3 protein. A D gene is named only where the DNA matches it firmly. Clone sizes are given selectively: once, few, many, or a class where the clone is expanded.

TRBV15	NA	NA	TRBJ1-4	TGTGCCACCAGCAGAGATAGGGGTGGGGGTGAAAAACTGTTTTTT	CATSRDRGGGEKLFF
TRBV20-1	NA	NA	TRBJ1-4	TGCAGTGCTAGAGTTAGGGGAAAACTGTTTTTT	CSARVRGKLFF
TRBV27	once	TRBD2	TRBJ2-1	TGTGCCAGCAGTAGCGGGGGGGCGGTCAATGAGCAGTTCTTC	CASSSGGAVNEQFF
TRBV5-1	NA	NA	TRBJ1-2	TGCGCCAGCAGCTTAGACGGCCCTGGCTACACCTTC	CASSLDGPGYTF
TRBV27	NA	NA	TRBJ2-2	TGTGCCAGCAGTCAGGGGCCCGGGGAGCTGTTTTTT	CASSQGPGELFF
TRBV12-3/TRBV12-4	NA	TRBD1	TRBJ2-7	TGTGCCAGCAGTCCCGGGACAGGGGTCGAGCAGTACTTC	CASSPGTGVEQYF
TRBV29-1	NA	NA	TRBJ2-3	TGCAGCGTAGGTAGCGTCACAGATACGCAGTATTTT	CSVGSVTDTQYF
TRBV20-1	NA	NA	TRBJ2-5	TGCAGTGCTAGAAGCCTCTGGGGGGGACAGTCAGAGACCCAGTACTTC	CSARSLWGGQSETQYF
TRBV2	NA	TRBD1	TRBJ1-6	TGTGCCAGCAGCGAAGACAGGGGGGGTTCACCCCTCCACTTT	CASSEDRGGSPLHF
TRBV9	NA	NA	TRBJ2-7	TGTGCCAGCAGCGTAGATGGGCTAGCCTACGAGCAGTACTTC	CASSVDGLAYEQYF
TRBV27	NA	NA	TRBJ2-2	TGTGCCAGCAGTTTAAGTTCGACAGGGAACACCGGGGAGCTGTTTTTT	CASSLSSTGNTGELFF
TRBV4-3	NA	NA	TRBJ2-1	TGCGCCAGCAGCCAAGATCGTGCGACGTATTCCTACAATGAGCAGTTCTTC	CASSQDRATYSYNEQFF
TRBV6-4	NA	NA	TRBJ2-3	TGTGCCAGCAGTGACGGGCGGGCTCGGGGCACAGATACGCAGTATTTT	CASSDGRARGTDTQYF
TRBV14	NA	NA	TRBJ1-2	TGTGCCAGCAGCCAAGGGGCGAGAGACATTGGTGGCTACACCTTC	CASSQGARDIGGYTF
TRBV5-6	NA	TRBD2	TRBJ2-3	TGTGCCAGCATCGTACTAGCGGGGGGTGCGGATACGCAGTATTTT	CASIVLAGGADTQYF
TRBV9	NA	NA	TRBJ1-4	TGTGCCAGCAGCTCAGCGGGGGCCCTTAATGAAAAACTGTTTTTT	CASSSAGALNEKLFF
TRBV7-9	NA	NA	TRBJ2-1	TGTGCCAGCACCCCGCTCGGACCGTCGCACAATGAGCAGTTCTTC	CASTPLGPSHNEQFF
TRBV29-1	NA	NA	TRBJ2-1	TGCAGCGCCGAGCTGCGCTCGCCCCGCACAAACTACAATGAGCAGTTCTTC	CSAELRSPRTNYNEQFF
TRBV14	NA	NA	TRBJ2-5	TGTGCCAGCAGCCCCGGACAGTATCGAGAGACCCAGTACTTC	CASSPGQYRETQYF
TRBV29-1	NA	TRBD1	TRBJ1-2	TGCAGCGTTGGTGGGACAGGAGACCCTGGCTACACCTTC	CSVGGTGDPGYTF
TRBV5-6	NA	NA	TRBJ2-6	TGTGCCAGCAGCTTGTCGGTATCTGGGGCCAACGTCCTGACTTTC	CASSLSVSGANVLTF
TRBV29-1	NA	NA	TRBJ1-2	TGCAGCGTTGAGGTGAGGGAGAACTATGGCTACACCTTC	CSVEVRENYGYTF
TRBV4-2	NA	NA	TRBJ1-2	TGTGCCAGCAGCGGCGTTGACAGCGCCACTAACTATGGCTACACCTTC	CASSGVDSATNYGYTF
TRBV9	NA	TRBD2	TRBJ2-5	TGTGCCAGCAGCCGTAGCGGGGGTGACCAAGAGACCCAGTACTTC	CASSRSGGDQETQYF
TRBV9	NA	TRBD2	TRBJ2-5	TGTGCCAGCAGCGTAGCTAGCGGGGGACCACAAGAGACCCAGTACTTC	CASSVASGGPQETQYF
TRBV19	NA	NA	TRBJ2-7	TGTGCCAGTAGTATAGGAGGTGAGGGCTGGGACGAGCAGTACTTC	CASSIGGEGWDEQYF
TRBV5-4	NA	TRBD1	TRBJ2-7	TGTGCCAGCACCAGGGACAGGGAGCCCTACGAGCAGTACTTC	CASTRDREPYEQYF
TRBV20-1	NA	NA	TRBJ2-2	TGCAGTGCTAGACCACTAACCGGGGAGCTGTTTTTT	CSARPLTGELFF
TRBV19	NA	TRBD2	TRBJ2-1	TGTGCCAGTAGTAAGACTAGCGGGGGCCATGAGCAGTTCTTC	CASSKTSGGHEQFF